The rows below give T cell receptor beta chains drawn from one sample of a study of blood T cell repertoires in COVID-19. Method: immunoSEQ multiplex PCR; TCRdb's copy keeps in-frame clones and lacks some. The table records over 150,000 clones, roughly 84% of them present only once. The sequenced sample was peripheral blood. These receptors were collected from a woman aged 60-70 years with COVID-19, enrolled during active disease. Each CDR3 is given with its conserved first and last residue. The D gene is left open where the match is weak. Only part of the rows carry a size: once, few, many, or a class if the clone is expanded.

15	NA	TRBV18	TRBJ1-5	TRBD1	TGTGCCAGCTCACCACTGGGGACAGGGGATCAGCCCCAGCATTTT	CASSPLGTGDQPQHF
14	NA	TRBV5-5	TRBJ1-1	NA	TGTGCCAGCAGCCTGGCGGATCCGAGGACTGAAGCTTTCTTT	CASSLADPRTEAFF
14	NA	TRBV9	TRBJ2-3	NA	TGTGCCAGCAGCGTAGCCAACCGCGCAGATACGCAGTATTTT	CASSVANRADTQYF
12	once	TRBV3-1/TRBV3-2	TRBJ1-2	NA	TGTGCCAGCAGCCAAGCGGACTTGCTATTGTCCTTC	CASSQADLLLSF
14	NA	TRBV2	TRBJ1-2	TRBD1	TGTGCCAGCAGTAGGACAGGGGTCTCCGGTGGCTACACCTTC	CASSRTGVSGGYTF
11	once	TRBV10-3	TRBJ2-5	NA	TGTGCCATCAGTCAAGAGGAGACCCAGTACTTC	CAISQEETQYF
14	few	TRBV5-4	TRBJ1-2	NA	TGTGCCAGCAGCTTTCCGGGAGGCCAATATGGCTACACCTTC	CASSFPGGQYGYTF
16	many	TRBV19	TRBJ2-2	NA	TGTGCCAGTAGTCACCAGACAGCTGCGAACACCGGGGAGCTGTTTTTT	CASSHQTAANTGELFF
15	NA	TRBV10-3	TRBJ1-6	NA	TGTGCCATCAGTGAGTCGAACGGGAATAATTCACCCCTCCACTTT	CAISESNGNNSPLHF
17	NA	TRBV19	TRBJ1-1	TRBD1	TGTGCCAGTACTCAATACTCGACAGGGCCGAAGAACACTGAAGCTTTCTTT	CASTQYSTGPKNTEAFF
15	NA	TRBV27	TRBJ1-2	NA	TGTGCCAGCAGTTTCGACAGGTCAGCTAACTATGGCTACACCTTC	CASSFDRSANYGYTF
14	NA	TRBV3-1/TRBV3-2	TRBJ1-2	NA	TGTGCCAGCAGCCAAGTCCAGGGGCTGAGTGGCTACACCTTC	CASSQVQGLSGYTF
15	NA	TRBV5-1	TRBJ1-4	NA	TGCGCCAGCAGCTTGGGACAATCAGCTAATGAAAAACTGTTTTTT	CASSLGQSANEKLFF
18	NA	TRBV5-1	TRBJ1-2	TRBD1	TGCGCCAGCAGCTCTACACCGGGACAGCAGAGGCCTAACTATGGCTACACCTTC	CASSSTPGQQRPNYGYTF
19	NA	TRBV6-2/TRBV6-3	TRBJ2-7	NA	TGTGCCAGCAGTTACCCCCAGCCGCTAAGGACAGCTAGCTCCTACGAGCAGTACTTC	CASSYPQPLRTASSYEQYF
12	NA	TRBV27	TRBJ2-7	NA	TGTGCCAGCAGTCTCCAGGGAAACGAGCAGTACTTC	CASSLQGNEQYF
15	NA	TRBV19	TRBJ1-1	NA	TGTGCCAGTATTCACGTCAGCGGGGGAGGAAACCAAGCTTTCTTT	CASIHVSGGGNQAFF
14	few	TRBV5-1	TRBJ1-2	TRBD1	TGCGCCAGCAGCCCCGGGACAGGGAACTATGGCTACACCTTC	CASSPGTGNYGYTF
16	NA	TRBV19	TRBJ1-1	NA	TGTGCCAGTAGTACTCCTAGGGGTCCCAAGGGGACTGAAGCTTTCTTT	CASSTPRGPKGTEAFF
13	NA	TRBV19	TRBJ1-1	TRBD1	TGTGCCAGTAGTGCCCAGGGGGGAACTGAAGCTTTCTTT	CASSAQGGTEAFF
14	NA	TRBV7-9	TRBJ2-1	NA	TGTGCCAGCAGCTTAGATAGCGGAATGGATGAGCAGTTCTTC	CASSLDSGMDEQFF
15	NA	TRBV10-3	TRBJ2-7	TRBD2	TGTGCCATCAGTTGGACTAGCGGAAGCTCCTACGAGCAGTACTTC	CAISWTSGSSYEQYF
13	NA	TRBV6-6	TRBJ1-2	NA	TGTGCCAGCAGTTACCAGGGGTCCTATGGCTACACCTTC	CASSYQGSYGYTF
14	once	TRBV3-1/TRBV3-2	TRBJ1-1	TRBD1	TGTGCCAGCAGCCCCGGACAGGCTTGGGGTGAAGCTTTCTTT	CASSPGQAWGEAFF
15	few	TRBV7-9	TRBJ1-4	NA	TGTGCCAGCAGCTCCGTCGGGAGCGGATATGAAAAACTGTTTTTT	CASSSVGSGYEKLFF
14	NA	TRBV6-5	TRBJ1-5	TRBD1	TGTGCCAGCAGTAGACAGGGGGCTAGACAGCCCCAGCATTTT	CASSRQGARQPQHF
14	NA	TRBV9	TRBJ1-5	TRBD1	TGTGCCAGCAGCGTAGGACAGGGGTATCAGCCCCAGCATTTT	CASSVGQGYQPQHF
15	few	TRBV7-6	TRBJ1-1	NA	TGTGCCAGCAGCTTAGAGTTTGGGTTAGCCACTGAAGCTTTCTTT	CASSLEFGLATEAFF
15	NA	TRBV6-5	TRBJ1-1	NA	TGTGCCAGCAGTTCTGGGGGCAACTTGAACACTGAAGCTTTCTTT	CASSSGGNLNTEAFF
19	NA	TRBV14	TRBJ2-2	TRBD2	TGTGCCAGCAGCCAAATAACCGGGACTAGCGAAGTTGTGGCCGGGGAGCTGTTTTTT	CASSQITGTSEVVAGELFF
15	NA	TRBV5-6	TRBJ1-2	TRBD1	TGTGCCAGCAGCTACGAACCGGGACAGGGGTATGGCTACACCTTC	CASSYEPGQGYGYTF
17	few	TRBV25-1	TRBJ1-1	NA	TGTGCCAGCAGTGAATATGGCAGGGATCACGCGAACACTGAAGCTTTCTTT	CASSEYGRDHANTEAFF
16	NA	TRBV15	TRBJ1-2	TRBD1	TGTGCCACCAGCAGAGATGGAGGGGGCGCGCACTATGGCTACACCTTC	CATSRDGGGAHYGYTF
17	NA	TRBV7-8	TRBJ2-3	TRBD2	TGTGCCAGCAGCTTAAGGAGACTAGCGGGAGGGGCAGATACGCAGTATTTT	CASSLRRLAGGADTQYF
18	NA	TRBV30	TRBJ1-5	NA	TGTGCCTGGAGTCTTACTTCATTGACAGGTGGGCCCTTGCAGCCCCAGCATTTT	CAWSLTSLTGGPLQPQHF
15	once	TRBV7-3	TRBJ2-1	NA	TGTGCCAGCAGCTTAGCGGCAGGGGAGTACAATGAGCAGTTCTTC	CASSLAAGEYNEQFF
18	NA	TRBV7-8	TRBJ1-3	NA	TGTGCCAGCAGCTCGCGGGTGGAGCCCACTTCCTCTGGAAACACCATATATTTT	CASSSRVEPTSSGNTIYF
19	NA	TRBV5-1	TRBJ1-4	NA	TGCGCCAGCAGCTTGGCACACGCCTGGGCAGGCGGGAAGAATGAAAAACTGTTTTTT	CASSLAHAWAGGKNEKLFF
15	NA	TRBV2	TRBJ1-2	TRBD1	TGTGCCAGCACCAGGGACAGCTCGACTAACTATGGCTACACCTTC	CASTRDSSTNYGYTF
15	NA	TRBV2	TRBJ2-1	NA	TGTGCCAGCAGTGAAGAGGGGTCTGTCTACAATGAGCAGTTCTTC	CASSEEGSVYNEQFF
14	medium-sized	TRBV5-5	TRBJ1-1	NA	TGTGCCAGCAGCTTGGTTGGCCGGAGCACTGAAGCTTTCTTT	CASSLVGRSTEAFF
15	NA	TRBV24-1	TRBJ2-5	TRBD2	TGTGCCACCAGTAGCCCTAGCGGACCTCAAGAGACCCAGTACTTC	CATSSPSGPQETQYF
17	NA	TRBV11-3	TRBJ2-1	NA	TGTGCCAGCAGCCGAGCACTTACAGGGTTTCCGTACAATGAGCAGTTCTTC	CASSRALTGFPYNEQFF
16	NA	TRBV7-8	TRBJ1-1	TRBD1	TGTGCCAGCAGCTTAGCAAGGACAGGCCTGAACACTGAAGCTTTCTTT	CASSLARTGLNTEAFF
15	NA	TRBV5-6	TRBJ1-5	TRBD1	TGTGCCAGCAGCTTGAGGACAGGCAGCAATCAGCCCCAGCATTTT	CASSLRTGSNQPQHF
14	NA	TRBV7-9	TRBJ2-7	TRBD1	TGTGCCAGCAGCTTAAGTGGACAGGTCCACGAGCAGTACTTC	CASSLSGQVHEQYF
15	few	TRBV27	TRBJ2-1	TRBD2	TGTGCCAGCAGTTCGGGGACTAGCGGGAGAAATGAGCAGTTCTTC	CASSSGTSGRNEQFF
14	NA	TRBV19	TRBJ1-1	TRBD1	TGTGCCAGTAGCCTGACAGGGGTGAACACTGAAGCTTTCTTT	CASSLTGVNTEAFF
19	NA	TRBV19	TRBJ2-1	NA	TGTGCCAGTAGTGCGCCGAGGGGAGGTAGAGGATACCTGAACAATGAGCAGTTCTTC	CASSAPRGGRGYLNNEQFF
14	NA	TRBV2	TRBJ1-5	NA	TGTGCCAGCAGTGGCCAGGGGAGCAATCAGCCCCAGCATTTT	CASSGQGSNQPQHF
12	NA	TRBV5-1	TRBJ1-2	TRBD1	TGCGCCAGCAGGGAGGACAGGGACGGCTACACCTTC	CASREDRDGYTF
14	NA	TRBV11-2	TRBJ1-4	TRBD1	TGTGCCAGCAGCTTGGGACAGGGACTCGAAAAACTGTTTTTT	CASSLGQGLEKLFF
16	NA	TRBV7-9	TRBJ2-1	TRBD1	TGTGCCAGCACTTATAGAACGGGACAGGGGTTGAATGAGCAGTTCTTC	CASTYRTGQGLNEQFF